This note documents a single T cell receptor beta chain sequence. CDR3 length: 15 amino acids. CDR1 and CDR2 from the germline V gene are SQVTM and ANQGSEA. Deletions cut 3 bases from V and 0 bases from J, with 14 bases between. The data are from a study of cytomegalovirus exposure and HLA in healthy donors. Use of 60 Vbeta and 13 Jbeta primers characterized the PCR. TCRdb keeps only in-frame clones here, not all; method: immunoSEQ multiplex PCR. This table holds over 100,000 clones, about 70% found once. The chain employs TRBV29-1 and TRBJ1-2; D is ambiguous. Source material: PBMCs. The source of this sequence is a woman aged 25 to 39 in good health and CMV-seronegative. The CDR3 loop reads CSVDGKQSSNYGYTF. DNA of the CDR3: TGCAGCGTTGATGGAAAACAGAGCTCTAACTATGGCTACACCTTC.